This entry lists 20 T cell receptor beta chains sequenced from one sample in a study of blood T cell repertoires in COVID-19. Repertoires were generated with immunoSEQ multiplex PCR, while TCRdb's copy carries only in-frame clones and drops some. The sample has about 210,000 clones; approximately 91% are singletons. Specimen: peripheral blood. Every receptor here comes from a man in his forties with acute or convalescent COVID-19.

There are many counts of this clone. The chain links TRBV27 to TRBJ2-6; the D is unclear. V lost 3 bases to trimming and J lost 0 bases, with 6 bases between them. The CDR3 covers 15 residues. Germline V lookup: CDR1 MNHEY, CDR2 SMNVEV (reference sequence). CDR3 region: CASSLAPSGANVLTF. CDR3 DNA sequence: TGTGCCAGCAGTTTGGCCCCCTCTGGGGCCAACGTCCTGACTTTC. Together with reference TRBV27 and TRBJ2-6, the CDR3 gives the full variable domain: EAQVTQNPRYLITVTGKKLTVTCSQNMNHEYMSWYRQDPGLGLRQIYYSMNVEVTDKGDVPEGYKVSRKEKRNFPLILESPSPNQTSLYFCASSLAPSGANVLTFGAGSRLTVL.

This chain links TRBV2 with TRBJ2-3; D gene unclear. Deletions cut 3 bases from V and 2 bases from J, with 6 bases between. Germline CDR1 SNHLY, CDR2 FYNNEI. This CDR3 spans 13 amino acids. DNA for the CDR3: TGTGCCAGCAGTGACGGGTCCACAGATACGCAGTATTTT. Its translation: CASSDGSTDTQYF.

The rearrangement links TRBV29-1 to TRBJ1-2, with D unresolved. Trimming cost V 0 bases and J 0 bases, with 8 bases left between them. Germline V gene data show CDR1 as SQVTM and CDR2 as ANQGSEA. The CDR3 is 14 amino acids. The DNA of the CDR3 is TGCAGCGTTGAAGATCGGAGTACTAACTATGGCTACACCTTC. Its protein product is CSVEDRSTNYGYTF. Combining the CDR3 with reference TRBV29-1 and TRBJ1-2 gives the whole variable domain SAVISQKPSRDICQRGTSLTIQCQVDSQVTMMFWYRQQPGQSLTLIATANQGSEATYESGFVIDKFPISRPNLTFSTLTVSNMSPEDSSIYLCSVEDRSTNYGYTFGSGTRLTVV.

V and J are TRBV5-8 and TRBJ2-1; 9 bases agree with TRBD2. There are 19 residues in the CDR3. The germline CDR1 and CDR2 sequences are SGHTS and YDEGEE. The V gene end was trimmed by 0 bases and the J gene end by 5 bases; junction bases not matched to a gene: 15. This CDR3 is CASSLAATAWTSVNNEQFF. The CDR3 DNA follows: TGTGCCAGCAGCTTGGCTGCAACGGCTTGGACTAGCGTTAACAATGAGCAGTTCTTC.

This rearrangement joins TRBV3-1 (or the pseudogene TRBV3-2) to TRBJ2-1; the match to TRBD1 covers 7 bases. CDR1 and CDR2 from the germline V gene are LGHDT and YNNKEL (reference sequence). This CDR3 comprises 15 residues. J gave up 7 bases and V 0 bases, and 6 bases lay outside the gene matches. DNA for the CDR3: TGTGCCAGCAGCCAAGATCAGGGGGTGGCTAATGAGCAGTTCTTC. It yields the protein CASSQDQGVANEQFF.

DNA of the CDR3: TGTGCCAGCAGAAATTTACAGGGGAATCAGCCCCAGCATTTT. Translation: CASRNLQGNQPQHF. The gene calls are TRBV27 and TRBJ1-5, with TRBD1 matching 7 bases. Germline CDR1 is MNHEY and CDR2 is SMNVEV (reference sequence). CDR3 length: 14 amino acids. The V and J ends lost 6 bases and 4 bases, in that order; junction bases with no gene match: 6.

The chain couples TRBV5-5 to TRBJ2-2; 10 bases are a match to TRBD1. The CDR3 covers 17 residues. Germline assignment: CDR1 SGHKS and CDR2 YYEKEE (reference sequence). With V trimmed by 3 bases and J by 0 bases, 5 bases remained unmatched. CDR3 loop: CASSSGTGDPNTGELFF. Here the CDR3 DNA reads TGTGCCAGCAGCTCCGGGACAGGGGACCCGAACACCGGGGAGCTGTTTTTT.

J is TRBJ1-2 and V is TRBV29-1; 9 nucleotides match TRBD1. The junction had 5 bases not matched to a gene; V was cut back by 6 bases and J by 0 bases. CDR1 is SQVTM, CDR2 ANQGSEA, per germline. This CDR3 is built from 14 residues. The CDR3 region has the DNA TGCAGCGTCGGACAGGGGCGAGCTAACTATGGCTACACCTTC. Encoded protein: CSVGQGRANYGYTF.

The V gene is TRBV19, the J gene TRBJ2-7; D remains ambiguous. The CDR3 is 14 amino acids. Germline V gene lookup returns CDR1 LNHDA and CDR2 SQIVND (reference sequence). V was pared by 9 bases and J by 3 bases, with 18 bases between. The CDR3 loop is CASRPRFQGYEQYF. CDR3 coding DNA: TGTGCCAGCCGCCCGCGGTTCCAAGGCTACGAGCAGTACTTC.

The rearrangement links TRBV4-2 to TRBJ2-7; 10 bases match TRBD2. With 1 base clipped from V and 2 bases from J, the junction kept 8 bases outside the gene matches. Germline CDR1 reads LGHNA; CDR2 reads YNFKEQ. CDR3 size: 17 residues. CDR3 loop: CASSQALTSGTTYEQYF. The CDR3 DNA follows: TGTGCCAGCAGCCAAGCTCTCACTAGCGGGACTACCTACGAGCAGTACTTC.

The gene calls are TRBV6-5 and TRBJ1-2; D is perhaps TRBD1 (6 bases). V was shortened by 5 bases and J by 3 bases, with 16 bases between the two germline ends. CDR3 size: 15 residues. Germline CDR1 and CDR2: MNHEY and SVGAGI. The CDR3 nucleotides read TGTGCCAGCAGTCTCTTTACGGACAGTCACTATGGCTACACCTTC. It codes for CASSLFTDSHYGYTF.

CDR3 in amino acids: CASSVAGTGYYEQYF. In DNA, the CDR3 is TGTGCCAGCAGCGTAGCTGGGACAGGGTACTACGAGCAGTACTTC. The chain links TRBV9 to TRBJ2-7; TRBD1 aligns across 9 bases. CDR1 is SGDLS, CDR2 YYNGEE, per germline. The V gene end was trimmed by 0 bases and the J gene end by 3 bases; junction bases not matched to a gene: 4. CDR3 length equals 15 residues.

The rearrangement links TRBV7-9 to TRBJ1-4, with TRBD1 matching over 7 bases. The CDR3 loop spans 15 amino acids. The V segment lost 5 bases and the J segment 10 bases; nucleotides outside the gene matches: 13. Looked up from germline, CDR1 is SEHNR and CDR2 is FQNEAQ (reference sequence). CDR3 sequence (DNA): TGTGCCAGCAGCAAGGGGGGAACAGGGGCAACAAAACTGTTTTTT. Amino acid sequence: CASSKGGTGATKLFF.

This clone has a single count. The genes are TRBV11-2 and TRBJ1-4; D not certain. CDR1 and CDR2 from the germline V gene are SGHAT and FQNNGV. The V and J ends lost 3 bases and 10 bases respectively, with 6 bases between them. The CDR3 is 11 residues long. The CDR3: CASSLGGKLFF. CDR3 bases: TGTGCCAGCAGCTTGGGAGGAAAACTGTTTTTT.

This clone has more than one count but fewer than ten. The chain combines TRBV3-1 (or the pseudogene TRBV3-2) with TRBJ1-1; 7 nucleotides match TRBD1. V lost 4 bases and J lost 7; bases outside the gene matches: 21. The CDR3 length is 18 residues. The germline V gene has CDR1 LGHDT and CDR2 YNNKEL (reference sequence). The DNA for the CDR3 is TGTGCCAGCAGCCCTTCGGACAGGTATCGTAGAAGAGGGCGTGAAGCTTTCTTT. This translates into CASSPSDRYRRRGREAFF.

V usage is TRBV6-5 and J usage is TRBJ2-1, with D possibly matching TRBD1 (7 bases). Trimming took off 0 bases at V and 2 bases at J, with 8 bases between the two ends. Germline CDR1 MNHEY, CDR2 SVGAGI. This CDR3 comprises 15 residues. CDR3 loop: CASSYSRGAYNEQFF. The CDR3 coding sequence is TGTGCCAGCAGTTACTCCAGGGGGGCCTACAATGAGCAGTTCTTC.

The CDR3 loop is CASSLASYGGGNTIYF. CDR3 coding DNA: TGTGCCAGCAGCTTGGCTTCTTACGGCGGTGGAAACACCATATATTTT. The chain links TRBV5-6 to TRBJ1-3; D gene uncertain. V was clipped by 0 bases and J by 3 bases, with 13 bases between them. The CDR3 has 16 amino acids. Germline V gene data show CDR1 as SGHDT and CDR2 as YYEEEE.

The V and J genes are TRBV5-1 and TRBJ2-7; 8 bases are shared with TRBD2. CDR1 and CDR2 (germline): SGHRS, YFSETQ. This CDR3 is built from 15 residues. Unmatched junction bases numbered 11, after V lost 5 bases and J lost 4 bases. CDR3 sequence reads: CASRAREEGTYEQYF. CDR3 DNA sequence: TGCGCCAGCAGGGCGCGGGAGGAGGGAACGTACGAGCAGTACTTC.

The rearrangement links TRBV12-1 to TRBJ2-1; the table assigns TRBD2, which was not confirmed against the DNA. TRBV12-1 is termed a pseudogene. This CDR3 spans 12 amino acids. The chain's CDR3 is CASSPPMREQFF. CDR3 DNA: TGTGCCAGCAGCCCCCCCATGAGAGAGCAGTTCTTC.

CDR3 nucleotides: TGTGCCAGCAGTAGGGGCTCACACTTCCAAGAGACCCAGTACTTC. This encodes CASSRGSHFQETQYF. The V call is TRBV7-2, the J call TRBJ2-5, with TRBD1 as a possible D gene (5 bases). Between the trimmed V and J ends, which lost 6 bases and 1 base, there was a span of 15 bases. CDR1 and CDR2 (germline): SGHTA, FQGNSA. The CDR3 loop spans 15 amino acids.